A single sample is the source of the 2 T cell receptor beta chains below, sequenced in a study of cytomegalovirus exposure and HLA in healthy donors. With 60 Vbeta and 13 Jbeta primers, the PCR was carried out. Repertoires were generated with immunoSEQ multiplex PCR, while TCRdb's copy carries only in-frame clones and drops some. Of more than 80,000 clones listed, roughly three fifths are singletons. Sequencing used PBMCs. These receptors were collected from a man aged 55 to 69 in good health and CMV-seronegative.

The chain combines TRBV6-6 with TRBJ2-7; 8 nucleotides align to TRBD1. CDR1 MNHNY and CDR2 SVGAGI come from the germline V gene (reference sequence). J was trimmed by 5 bases and V by 6 bases; bases with no gene match: 6. This CDR3 contains 13 residues. The CDR3 sequence: CASSNRGTHEQYF. The CDR3 bases are TGTGCCAGCAGCAACAGGGGGACCCACGAGCAGTACTTC.

The V gene is TRBV9, the J gene TRBJ2-1; 8 bases align to TRBD1. Germline CDR1 reads SGDLS; CDR2 reads YYNGEE. Losses at the gene ends were 0 bases for V and 12 bases for J; bases not matched to a gene: 14. This CDR3 contains 16 residues. The CDR3 reads CASSVVPSGQGNVQFF. The CDR3, as DNA: TGTGCCAGCAGCGTAGTCCCCTCAGGACAGGGAAACGTGCAGTTCTTC.